These 28 T cell receptor beta chains were all obtained from the same sample, sequenced in a study of cytomegalovirus exposure and HLA in healthy donors. In the PCR, 60 Vbeta and 13 Jbeta primers were used. The table came from immunoSEQ multiplex PCR; TCRdb's copy has only in-frame clones and leaves some out. Seen here are about 140,000 clones, about four fifths observed once, and the top ten hold 4.8%. Sequencing was done on a sample of PBMCs. Source of these receptors: a man younger than 45 in good health.

CDR3 coding DNA: TGTGCCAGCAGTGATCTGGGGGAGGGACCAGATACGCAGTATTTT. This encodes CASSDLGEGPDTQYF. The gene calls are TRBV6-1 and TRBJ2-3; TRBD2 aligns across 7 bases. The V segment lost 3 bases and the J segment 4 bases; nucleotides outside the gene matches: 7. In germline, CDR1 is MNHNS, CDR2 SASEGT. The CDR3 is made up of 15 amino acids.

The CDR3 is CASSLSAGYEQYF. CDR3 nucleotide sequence: TGTGCCAGCAGTTTATCAGCGGGCTACGAGCAGTACTTC. The chain is built from TRBV27 and TRBJ2-7; possible D gene TRBD2, 6 bases. Trimming took 0 bases from V and 3 from J, leaving 6 bases between them. CDR1 and CDR2 from the germline V gene are MNHEY and SMNVEV (reference sequence). The CDR3 is made up of 13 amino acids.

V gene TRBV7-9 combines with J gene TRBJ2-5; D uncertain. The germline CDR1 and CDR2 sequences are SEHNR and FQNEAQ (reference sequence). The CDR3 spans 12 residues. The V end lost 8 bases, the J end lost 5 bases, and 12 bases lay between the germline ends. The CDR3, as DNA: TGTGCCAGCTCCTTGGGCCAGGAGACCCAGTACTTC. Its protein is CASSLGQETQYF.

This rearrangement joins TRBV27 to TRBJ1-4, with a possible D match to TRBD1 (5 bases). Trimming shortened V by 2 bases and J by 3 bases, and 13 bases separated the two germline ends. CDR1 MNHEY and CDR2 SMNVEV come from the germline V gene (reference sequence). The CDR3 is 16 residues long. CDR3 sequence reads: CASSLQGGGANEKLFF. In DNA, the CDR3 is TGTGCCAGCAGTTTACAGGGCGGGGGGGCTAATGAAAAACTGTTTTTT.

The chain joins TRBV5-1 to TRBJ2-7; TRBD2 agrees at 8 bases. Germline V CDR1 and CDR2: SGHRS, YFSETQ. J was trimmed by 3 bases and V by 4 bases; bases with no gene match: 6. The CDR3 has 14 residues. CDR3 bases: TGCGCCAGCAGCGCAACTAGCGGAGACTACGAGCAGTACTTC. Amino acids: CASSATSGDYEQYF.

The chain has TRBV18 and TRBJ1-3; the D gene is possibly TRBD1 (6 bases). There are 14 residues in the CDR3. The ends were cut back, 3 bases at V and 4 bases at J, with 10 bases in the middle. CDR1 is KGHSH and CDR2 is LQKENI in the germline V gene. DNA of the CDR3: TGTGCCAGCTCACCTCAGGGGAACGGAAACACCATATATTTT. This gives the protein CASSPQGNGNTIYF.

This clone was found once. V gene TRBV11-2 combines with J gene TRBJ1-1, with D maybe TRBD1 (5 bases). Germline lookup yields CDR1 SGHAT and CDR2 FQNNGV. Between the trimmed V and J ends, which lost 7 bases and 4 bases, there was a span of 10 bases. This CDR3 contains 12 residues. CDR3 loop: CASTRGVTEAFF. The DNA for the CDR3 is TGTGCCAGCACCCGGGGGGTCACTGAAGCTTTCTTT.

This clone was detected only a few times. This chain uses TRBV6-1 with TRBJ2-3; 12 bases match TRBD2. CDR3 length: 18 residues. V was clipped by 2 bases and J by 6 bases; unmatched bases: 12. CDR1 and CDR2 from the germline V gene are MNHNS and SASEGT. The CDR3 DNA follows: TGTGCCAGCAGTGAAAGGGTCTTTAGACTAGCGGGAGACGATACGCAGTATTTT. Translated, it gives CASSERVFRLAGDDTQYF.

V gene TRBV5-1 combines with J gene TRBJ2-5; D gene unclear. V shed 0 bases and J shed 5 bases, with 20 bases lying between them. CDR3 length: 17 amino acids. CDR1 and CDR2 (germline): SGHRS, YFSETQ. The CDR3 reads CASSLARGRGLGETQYF. The CDR3 DNA reads TGCGCCAGCAGCTTGGCCAGAGGTAGAGGCCTCGGGGAGACCCAGTACTTC.

The chain combines TRBV28 with TRBJ2-7; TRBD2 agrees at 10 bases. V gave up 6 bases and J gave up 0 bases; unmatched junction bases: 14. Germline assignment: CDR1 MDHEN and CDR2 SYDVKM. This CDR3 contains 18 residues. CDR3 in amino acids: CASRLGAGGPSGSYEQYF. The CDR3 nucleotides are TGTGCCAGCAGATTGGGAGCGGGAGGGCCGTCCGGCTCCTACGAGCAGTACTTC.

V usage is TRBV30 and J usage is TRBJ1-1; D is ambiguous. V gave up 1 base and J gave up 7 bases, with 4 bases separating them. The CDR3 length is 10 residues. Germline V gene data show CDR1 as GTSNPN and CDR2 as SVGIG (reference sequence). CDR3 sequence (DNA): TGTGCCTGGAGTGCTAATGAAGCTTTCTTT. Amino acids: CAWSANEAFF.

This chain links TRBV5-6 with TRBJ2-7, with 10 positions matching TRBD1. The V gene's germline CDR1 is SGHDT and CDR2 YYEEEE. This CDR3 comprises 15 residues. Germline trimming cut 2 bases from V and 7 bases from J; bases unmatched to any gene: 9. The CDR3 here is CASSFGQGELREQYF. CDR3 DNA: TGTGCCAGCAGCTTTGGACAGGGGGAGTTGAGGGAGCAGTACTTC.

The chain is built from TRBV6-1 and TRBJ1-3; 10 bases align to TRBD1. J gave up 0 bases and V 4 bases, and 6 bases lay outside the gene matches. Germline V gene sequence: CDR1 MNHNS, CDR2 SASEGT. The CDR3 sequence is 17 residues long. CDR3 loop: CASSVGTGVVSGNTIYF. CDR3 DNA: TGTGCCAGCAGTGTTGGGACAGGGGTCGTCTCTGGAAACACCATATATTTT.

The chain joins TRBV7-9 to TRBJ2-7, with no clear D. CDR1 is SEHNR, CDR2 FQNEAQ, per germline (reference sequence). The CDR3 runs to 11 residues. Trimming cost V 1 base and J 9 bases, with 7 bases left between them. CDR3 loop: CASSLGVGQYF. In DNA, the CDR3 is TGTGCCAGCAGCTTAGGAGTCGGGCAGTACTTC.

The chain uses TRBV7-2 and TRBJ1-5, with 11 nucleotides matching TRBD1. This CDR3 contains 14 residues. V shed 5 bases, J shed 7 bases, and the junction held 4 bases outside the gene matches. The V gene's germline CDR1 is SGHTA and CDR2 FQGNSA. Written as DNA, the CDR3 is TGTGCCAGCAGCCCGGACAGGGGGCAACAGCCCCAGCATTTT. Its protein is CASSPDRGQQPQHF.

As to this clone: One junction end disagrees with the germline gene, perhaps due to a read error. This sequence joins TRBV5-1 and TRBJ2-3; D tentatively reads TRBD1 or TRBD2 (6 bases each). Germline V gene data show CDR1 as SGHRS and CDR2 as YFSETQ. This CDR3 contains 13 residues. This chain's CDR3 is CVSSLEGEDTQYF. CDR3 sequence (DNA): TGCGTCAGCAGCTTGGAGGGGGAAGATACGCAGTATTTT.

The V and J genes are TRBV20-1 and TRBJ2-1; D is uncertain. V was clipped by 5 bases and J by 7 bases, with 6 bases between them. The CDR3 consists of 10 residues. Germline CDR1 DFQATT, CDR2 SNEGSKA (reference sequence). The CDR3 loop is CSAPRNEQFF. Written as DNA, the CDR3 is TGCAGTGCTCCTCGGAATGAGCAGTTCTTC.

The chain has TRBV9 and TRBJ1-1; tentatively, D is TRBD1 (5 bases). The CDR3 spans 12 residues. The germline gives CDR1 SGDLS, CDR2 YYNGEE. V lost 3 bases to trimming and J lost 10 bases, with 13 bases between them. The CDR3 region is CASSAPGSVAFF. In nucleotides, the CDR3 is TGTGCCAGCAGCGCTCCAGGGTCGGTAGCTTTCTTT.

The CDR3 DNA is TGTGCCTGGCGTCCGGGTGGCTACACCTTC. Translating gives CAWRPGGYTF. The chain employs TRBV30 and TRBJ1-2; D not resolved. The CDR3 is 10 amino acids. Deletions cut 5 bases from V and 7 bases from J, with 8 bases between. Germline V gene lookup returns CDR1 GTSNPN and CDR2 SVGIG (reference sequence).

The V call is TRBV27, the J call TRBJ2-1; TRBD2 matches at 12 bases. The CDR3 consists of 18 residues. In germline, CDR1 is MNHEY, CDR2 SMNVEV (reference sequence). V was clipped by 5 bases and J by 0 bases; unmatched bases: 8. The CDR3 DNA reads TGTGCCAGCAGTGGCGGACTAGCGGGGATGAGCTCCTACAATGAGCAGTTCTTC. Its protein is CASSGGLAGMSSYNEQFF.

This clone has just one count. This chain links TRBV7-3 with TRBJ2-3; D possibly corresponds to TRBD2 (5 bases). This CDR3 has 15 residues. Per germline, CDR1 SGHTA and CDR2 FQGTGA. The germline V and J ends were trimmed by 3 bases and 1 base, with 11 bases remaining between them. The CDR3 region has the DNA TGTGCCAGCAGCTTCACGGGGATGGGCACAGATACGCAGTATTTT. Protein: CASSFTGMGTDTQYF.

The rearrangement joins TRBV7-9 to TRBJ2-7, with D tentatively TRBD1 (6 bases). V lost 5 bases, J lost 0 bases, and 17 bases lay in between. The CDR3 runs 16 residues. CDR1 is SEHNR, CDR2 FQNEAQ, per germline (reference sequence). The CDR3, as DNA: TGTGCCAGCAGCGAGCCCGGGACACTCAGCTCCTACGAGCAGTACTTC. It yields the protein CASSEPGTLSSYEQYF.

As to this clone: One end of the junction fails to match germline, which may point to a read error. The CDR3: CASSLVAGVGVYEQCF. The CDR3 nucleotides read TGCGCCAGCAGCTTAGTAGCGGGAGTTGGGGTCTACGAGCAGTGCTTC. The chain carries TRBV5-1 and TRBJ2-7; TRBD2 aligns across 9 bases. The CDR3 runs to 16 residues. Germline V gene data show CDR1 as SGHRS and CDR2 as YFSETQ.

V gene TRBV5-1 combines with J gene TRBJ2-5, with TRBD2 matching 7 bases. V lost 4 bases, J lost 6 bases, and 6 bases stayed unmatched. Germline V gene data show CDR1 as SGHRS and CDR2 as YFSETQ. The CDR3 has 13 amino acids. The CDR3 region has the DNA TGCGCCAGCAGCAGGACTAGTAGAAAGACCCAGTACTTC. It codes for CASSRTSRKTQYF.

The V call is TRBV29-1, the J call TRBJ2-3, with 9 bases lining up with TRBD1. The CDR3 length is 12 residues. Germline CDR1 and CDR2: SQVTM and ANQGSEA. Unmatched junction bases numbered 3, after V lost 5 bases and J lost 6 bases. DNA of the CDR3: TGCAGCGTTCACAGGGGGCTTGATACGCAGTATTTT. Translating it yields CSVHRGLDTQYF.

The chain joins TRBV4-1 to TRBJ2-1; D call uncertain. CDR3 size: 16 residues. V shed 0 bases and J shed 0 bases, with 9 bases lying between them. Looked up from germline, CDR1 is MGHRA and CDR2 is YSYEKL. CDR3 residues: CASSQDRASSYNEQFF. CDR3 bases: TGCGCCAGCAGCCAAGATAGAGCGAGCTCCTACAATGAGCAGTTCTTC.

This clone was seen just once. V is TRBV7-9 and J is TRBJ1-2; the D gene is possibly TRBD1 (5 bases). V was clipped by 5 bases and J by 8 bases, with 18 bases between them. Germline CDR1 and CDR2: SEHNR and FQNEAQ (reference sequence). CDR3 size: 14 residues. CDR3 protein: CASSARVSPQGYTF. The CDR3 bases are TGTGCCAGCAGCGCCAGGGTCTCACCTCAAGGCTACACCTTC.

As DNA, the CDR3 is TGTGCCAGTATGGGACAGGGCCACCAGCCCCAGCATTTT. Encoded protein: CASMGQGHQPQHF. The V gene is TRBV19, the J gene TRBJ1-5, with 9 bases aligning to TRBD1. V gave up 7 bases and J gave up 7 bases; unmatched junction bases: 5. This CDR3 is built from 13 residues. Germline V gene sequence: CDR1 LNHDA, CDR2 SQIVND (reference sequence).